The 6 T cell receptor beta chains given below trace back to one sample, sequenced in a study of identical twins. TCRdb processed the 5' RACE reads anew with MiXCR; each CDR3 protein has one entry. This table holds 400,000 to 600,000 distinct CDR3 sequences, approximately 20% found once. The same data also went into a second study, on yellow fever vaccine responses in identical twins.

Sequenced input: CD4+ T cells sorted from blood. The receptor source for this set is a young woman in good health.

The chain couples TRBV29-1 to TRBJ2-3; D ambiguous. V was shortened by 3 bases and J by 4 bases, with 8 bases between the two germline ends. Germline V gene lookup returns CDR1 SQVTM and CDR2 ANQGSEA. The CDR3 has 12 amino acids. CDR3 sequence reads: CSVDMGADTQYF. The CDR3 nucleotides read TGCAGCGTTGATATGGGTGCAGATACGCAGTATTTT.

The rearrangement joins TRBV11-2 to TRBJ2-3; D gene ambiguous. The germline V and J ends were trimmed by 3 bases and 5 bases, with 15 bases remaining between them. The CDR3 loop spans 15 amino acids. Germline loops: CDR1 SGHAT, CDR2 FQNNGV. The DNA for the CDR3 is TGTGCCAGCAGCTTGTCCGGGCTAACGGGAGATACGCAGTATTTT. It translates to CASSLSGLTGDTQYF.

This clonotype has at least ten counts. The chain is built from TRBV9 and TRBJ2-7; a possible D gene is TRBD2 (6 bases). Germline V CDR1 and CDR2: SGDLS, YYNGEE. CDR3 length: 14 residues. Trimming took off 5 bases at V and 7 bases at J, with 19 bases between the two ends. CDR3 in DNA: TGTGCCAGCAGTGTGGACCCTAGCGACGGGGAGCAGTACTTC. Its protein product is CASSVDPSDGEQYF.

The J gene is TRBJ2-1, the V gene TRBV9; possibly TRBD1 for D (9 bases). The CDR3 spans 20 residues. Germline CDR1 and CDR2: SGDLS and YYNGEE. Trimming took off 4 bases at V and 0 bases at J, with 26 bases between the two ends. The CDR3 DNA reads as TGTGCCAGCAGCTCCCGGGGGGGACAGGGAGGGTCTAGCTCCTACAATGAGCAGTTCTTC. This codes for CASSSRGGQGGSSSYNEQFF.

This clonotype was observed at least ten times. The V call is TRBV11-1, the J call TRBJ2-1; D unclear. There are 15 residues in the CDR3. The V end lost 4 bases, the J end lost 7 bases, and 17 bases lay between the germline ends. Germline CDR1 SGHAT, CDR2 FQDESV (reference sequence). The CDR3 reads CASSSPMALRNEQFF. The DNA of the CDR3 is TGTGCCAGCAGCTCCCCTATGGCCCTACGAAATGAGCAGTTCTTC.

The rearrangement joins TRBV7-8 to TRBJ2-3; 8 positions agree with TRBD2. The junction had 3 bases not matched to a gene; V was cut back by 1 base and J by 0 bases. This CDR3 region has 16 residues. Germline V lookup: CDR1 SGHVS, CDR2 FQNEAQ. Written as DNA, the CDR3 is TGTGCCAGCAGCTTAGTGACGGGAGGGAGCACAGATACGCAGTATTTT. As protein: CASSLVTGGSTDTQYF.